The next 7 T cell receptor beta chains were all read from a single sample in a study of T cell repertoires in cytomegalovirus infection. In TCRdb, the reads were re-called with MiXCR into one record per CDR3 protein. Among about 310,000 distinct CDR3 sequences, 17% were seen once, and the ten largest hold more than 10%. Sequencing was performed on PBMCs. These receptors were obtained from a human donor in good health (CMV status not recorded). Some clones in this sample may be carry-over from other donors' samples.

This clonotype was seen repeatedly, ten times or more. The gene calls are TRBV7-2 and TRBJ2-3; TRBD2 agrees at 9 bases. In germline, CDR1 is SGHTA, CDR2 FQGNSA. This CDR3 comprises 18 residues. The V gene end was trimmed by 2 bases and the J gene end by 5 bases; junction bases not matched to a gene: 14. The DNA for the CDR3 is TGTGCCAGCAGCTTACAACTCCGCGGGGGACTAGCTATAGATACGCAGTATTTT. Its protein is CASSLQLRGGLAIDTQYF. Supplemented by reference TRBV7-2 and TRBJ2-3, the full variable domain reads GAGVSQSPSNKVTEKGKDVELRCDPISGHTALYWYRQSLGQGLEFLIYFQGNSAPDKSGLPSDRFSAERTGGSVSTLTIQRTQQEDSAVYLCASSLQLRGGLAIDTQYFGPGTRLTVL.

This clonotype was counted a few times. This sequence joins TRBV7-8 and TRBJ2-1; 8 nucleotides agree with TRBD1. Germline CDR1 and CDR2: SGHVS and FQNEAQ. The V gene end was trimmed by 0 bases and the J gene end by 3 bases; junction bases not matched to a gene: 7. The CDR3 consists of 17 residues. The CDR3 is CASSLAGGTGGYNEQFF. The CDR3 DNA reads TGTGCCAGCAGCTTAGCCGGGGGAACAGGGGGCTACAATGAGCAGTTCTTC.

The chain is built from TRBV11-3 and TRBJ1-2, with TRBD1 matching over 7 bases. J was trimmed by 6 bases and V by 5 bases; bases with no gene match: 9. Germline loops: CDR1 SGHNT, CDR2 YENEEA. CDR3 size: 14 residues. CDR3 bases: TGTGCCAGCAGCCAGCCTGACAGGGAGAATGGCTACACCTTC. Translation: CASSQPDRENGYTF. Based on the CDR3 plus reference TRBV11-3 and TRBJ1-2, the full variable domain is EAGVVQSPRYKIIEKKQPVAFWCNPISGHNTLYWYLQNLGQGPELLIRYENEEAVDDSQLPKDRFSAERLKGVDSTLKIQPAELGDSAVYLCASSQPDRENGYTFGSGTRLTVV.

The chain has TRBV6-1 and TRBJ2-5; possibly TRBD2 for D (7 bases). The germline V gene encodes CDR1 MNHNS and CDR2 SASEGT. The CDR3 spans 19 residues. V was cut by 0 bases and J by 1 base, with 21 bases left in between. The CDR3 sequence: CASSEAGRGPSPLQETQYF. The CDR3 DNA sequence: TGTGCCAGCAGTGAAGCAGGGCGGGGGCCTTCTCCTCTCCAAGAGACCCAGTACTTC.

This clonotype was observed a few times. The chain is built from TRBV5-6 and TRBJ1-2; D is undetermined. The CDR3 runs to 15 residues. The V and J ends lost 3 bases and 3 bases respectively, with 15 bases between them. Germline CDR1 reads SGHDT; CDR2 reads YYEEEE. The DNA of the CDR3 is TGTGCCAGCAGCTCAGCCGGGGATCTTCACTATGGCTACACCTTC. Its protein is CASSSAGDLHYGYTF.

The V call is TRBV11-2, the J call TRBJ2-4, with unresolved D. V lost 1 base and J 7 bases, leaving 14 bases between the germline ends. The germline CDR1 and CDR2 sequences are SGHAT and FQNNGV. This CDR3 is 15 amino acids long. The CDR3 DNA is TGTGCCAGCAGCTTAGGATTACCCCCCGGGAACATTCAGTACTTC. It codes for CASSLGLPPGNIQYF.

This chain connects TRBV19 to TRBJ2-7; 7 bases map to TRBD2. Trimming at V came to 4 bases and at J to 7 bases, leaving 10 bases not matched to a gene. CDR1 LNHDA and CDR2 SQIVND come from the germline V gene (reference sequence). This CDR3 spans 14 amino acids. The CDR3 nucleotides read TGTGCCAGTAGTACCCGGGACTTCGGGGGGGAGCAGTACTTC. Its protein product is CASSTRDFGGEQYF.